A single sample is the source of the 5 T cell receptor beta chains below, sequenced in a study of T and B cells in COVID-19 patients. Multiplex PCR with BIOMED2 TRB-A/B primer pools amplified TRB rearrangements. Each CDR3 protein gets one entry after TCRdb re-called the multiplex PCR reads with MiXCR. This table holds roughly 25,000 distinct CDR3 sequences, about 31% found once. TRB was amplified from about 250-500 ng of blood genomic DNA. The source material was blood. These receptors came from a human donor who had recovered from COVID-19.

CDR3 nucleotide sequence: TGTGCCAGCAGTTTACGGACAGGGGACCCTGAAGCTTTCTTT. This sequence encodes CASSLRTGDPEAFF. The V gene is TRBV12-3 or TRBV12-4, the J gene TRBJ1-1; the match to TRBD1 covers 9 bases. CDR3 length equals 14 residues. Unmatched junction bases numbered 4, after V lost 2 bases and J lost 6 bases.

This clonotype was seen repeatedly, ten times or more. The chain joins TRBV27 to TRBJ2-5; maybe TRBD2 (5 bases). V lost 5 bases, J lost 5 bases, and 15 bases lay in between. Looked up from germline, CDR1 is MNHEY and CDR2 is SMNVEV (reference sequence). The CDR3 contains 14 residues. CDR3 nucleotides: TGTGCCAGCAGTCTTAGGTCCCGGAGGGAGACCCAGTACTTC. Encoded protein: CASSLRSRRETQYF.

This clonotype has a count of ten or more. The gene calls are TRBV6-5 and TRBJ2-3; perhaps TRBD1 as D (6 bases). Germline CDR1 MNHEY, CDR2 SVGAGI. V was trimmed by 5 bases and J by 2 bases, leaving 17 bases between them. This CDR3 is 16 amino acids long. The CDR3 sequence: CASSRGSWGYTDTQYF. The CDR3 DNA sequence: TGTGCCAGCAGTAGGGGGTCGTGGGGATACACAGATACGCAGTATTTT.

This clonotype turned up a few times. The gene calls are TRBV27 and TRBJ1-2; 7 bases align to TRBD1. The V and J ends lost 5 bases and 7 bases, in that order; junction bases with no gene match: 7. The CDR3 totals 13 residues. Germline loops: CDR1 MNHEY, CDR2 SMNVEV (reference sequence). This chain's CDR3 is CASSVDRVGGYTF. In nucleotides, the CDR3 is TGTGCCAGCAGTGTCGACAGGGTCGGTGGCTACACCTTC.

The chain recombines TRBV7-2 with TRBJ2-3; D is uncertain. In germline, CDR1 is SGHTA, CDR2 FQGNSA. Trimming removed 5 bases from V and 6 bases from J, with 12 bases in between. The length of the CDR3 is 13 residues. The CDR3 nucleotides read TGTGCCAGCAGCCCCGATCCCTCGGATACGCAGTATTTT. Translation gives CASSPDPSDTQYF.